This note documents a single T cell receptor beta chain sequence. Its antigen is still unknown. The assay was immunoSEQ multiplex PCR, and TCRdb's table has in-frame clones only and misses some. The data contain roughly 6,800 clones, about 75% of them seen just once; the ten biggest clones take up almost 35%. Exposure to brentuximab vedotin varied, and each patient had relapsed following autologous stem cell transplantation. The sample comes from a study of PD-1 blockade in classical Hodgkin lymphoma. Germline V gives CDR1 SGHAT, CDR2 FQDESV (reference sequence). The CDR3 is 13 amino acids. The V end was cut by 2 bases, the J end by 5 bases, with 10 bases between. Study findings and constraints: The baseline diversity of complete responders showed similarity to that of newly diagnosed patients. Although disease activity or prior therapy may be involved, causes of the repertoire differences remain undefined.

The source of this sequence is a human donor with classical Hodgkin lymphoma. The J gene is TRBJ2-7, the V gene TRBV11-1, with D unclear. The sample consisted of peripheral blood mononuclear cells (PBMCs), taken before the second cycle of nivolumab. The CDR3 DNA follows: TGTGCCAGCAGCTTACCCCAGGTAGACGAGCAGTACTTC. Its protein is CASSLPQVDEQYF.